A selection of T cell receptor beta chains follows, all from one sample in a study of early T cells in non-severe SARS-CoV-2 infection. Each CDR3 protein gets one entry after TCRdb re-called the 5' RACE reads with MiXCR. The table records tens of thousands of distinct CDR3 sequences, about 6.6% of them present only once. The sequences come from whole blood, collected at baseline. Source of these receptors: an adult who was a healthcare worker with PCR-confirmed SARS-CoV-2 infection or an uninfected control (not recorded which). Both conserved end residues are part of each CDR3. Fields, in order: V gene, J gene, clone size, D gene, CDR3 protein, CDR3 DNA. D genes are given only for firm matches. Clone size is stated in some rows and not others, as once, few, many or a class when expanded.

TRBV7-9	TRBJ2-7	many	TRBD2	CASSLSLAGYEQYF	TGTGCCAGCAGCTTAAGTCTAGCGGGGTACGAGCAGTACTTC
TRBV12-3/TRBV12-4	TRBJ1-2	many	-	CASSLGPTGYTF	TGTGCCAGCAGTTTAGGGCCGACAGGCTACACCTTC
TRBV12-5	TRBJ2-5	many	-	CASGSQETQYF	TGTGCTAGTGGTTCCCAAGAGACCCAGTACTTC
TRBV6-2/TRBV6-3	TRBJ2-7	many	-	CASSPGPSYEQYF	TGTGCCAGCAGTCCCGGTCCCTCTTACGAGCAGTACTTC
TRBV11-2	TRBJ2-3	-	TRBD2	CASSLGPHGTSADTQYF	TGTGCCAGCAGCTTAGGACCCCATGGGACTAGCGCAGATACGCAGTATTTT
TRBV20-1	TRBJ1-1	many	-	CSARKRKPEAFF	TGCAGTGCTAGAAAGAGGAAGCCTGAAGCTTTCTTT
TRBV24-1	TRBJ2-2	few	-	CATPGPSSGELFF	TGTGCCACCCCGGGACCAAGCAGCGGGGAGCTGTTTTTT
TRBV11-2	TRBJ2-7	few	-	CASSLERSSSYEQYF	TGTGCCAGCAGCTTAGAGCGGAGCAGCTCCTACGAGCAGTACTTC
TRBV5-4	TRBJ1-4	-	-	CASSFGTPSTNEKLFF	TGTGCCAGCAGCTTTGGTACACCCTCAACTAATGAAAAACTGTTTTTT
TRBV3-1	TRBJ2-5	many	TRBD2	CASSQEATSVLETQYF	TGTGCCAGCAGCCAAGAGGCGACTAGCGTCTTGGAGACCCAGTACTTC
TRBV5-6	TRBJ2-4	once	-	CVSSQGQAGIRYF	TGTGTCAGCAGCCAAGGACAGGCGGGGATAAGGTACTTC
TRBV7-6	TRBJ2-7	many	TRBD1	CASSLGPGQNSYEQYF	TGTGCCAGCAGCTTGGGACCGGGACAGAACTCCTACGAGCAGTACTTC
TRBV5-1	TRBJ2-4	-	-	CASSLPDSGLAKNIQYF	TGCGCCAGCAGCCTCCCCGACAGCGGTTTAGCCAAAAACATTCAGTACTTC
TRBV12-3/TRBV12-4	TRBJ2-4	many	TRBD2	CASSPGLAGGRRMVPKNIQYF	TGTGCCAGCAGTCCGGGACTAGCGGGGGGACGCCGTATGGTTCCCAAAAACATTCAGTACTTC
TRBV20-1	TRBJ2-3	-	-	CSANSGSTDTQYF	TGCAGTGCAAACAGCGGGAGCACAGATACGCAGTATTTT
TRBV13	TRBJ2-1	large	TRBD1	CASSLQTGTGIYNEQFF	TGTGCCAGCAGCTTGCAAACCGGGACAGGGATCTACAATGAGCAGTTCTTC
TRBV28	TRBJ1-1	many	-	CASTALGRFAFF	TGTGCCAGCACTGCCCTGGGCAGATTTGCTTTCTTT
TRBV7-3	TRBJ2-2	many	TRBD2	CASSLLAGGENGELFF	TGTGCCAGCAGCTTGCTAGCGGGGGGAGAGAACGGGGAGCTGTTTTTT
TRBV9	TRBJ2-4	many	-	CASSVPAKLAKNIQYF	TGTGCCAGCAGCGTCCCCGCTAAACTAGCCAAAAACATTCAGTACTTC
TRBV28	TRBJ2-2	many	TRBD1	CATNRGPGELFF	TGTGCCACTAACAGGGGCCCCGGGGAGCTGTTTTTT
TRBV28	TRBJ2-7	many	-	CASSPPGKGYEQYF	TGTGCCAGCTCTCCCCCTGGGAAAGGCTACGAGCAGTACTTC
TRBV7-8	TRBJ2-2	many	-	CASSLKGSTGELFF	TGTGCCAGCAGCTTAAAGGGGTCCACCGGGGAGCTGTTTTTT
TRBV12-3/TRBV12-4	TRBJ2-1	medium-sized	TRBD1	CASSLTAGTGYNEQFF	TGTGCCAGCAGTTTAACAGCCGGGACAGGGTACAATGAGCAGTTCTTC
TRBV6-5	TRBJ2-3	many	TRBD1	CASRRGPSTDTQYF	TGTGCCAGCAGAAGGGGGCCGAGCACAGATACGCAGTATTTT
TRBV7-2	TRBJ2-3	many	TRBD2	CASSLRLAAWTDTQYF	TGTGCCAGCAGCTTACGACTAGCGGCCTGGACAGATACGCAGTATTTT
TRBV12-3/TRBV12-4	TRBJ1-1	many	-	CASSFSGQMNTEAFF	TGTGCCAGCAGTTTCTCCGGGCAAATGAACACTGAAGCTTTCTTT
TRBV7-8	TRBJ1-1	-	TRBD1	CASSPLQGASPEAFF	TGTGCCAGCAGCCCGCTACAGGGGGCGTCGCCTGAAGCTTTCTTT
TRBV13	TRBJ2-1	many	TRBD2	CASSSPSGIEQFF	TGTGCCAGCAGCTCCCCGAGCGGGATTGAGCAGTTCTTC
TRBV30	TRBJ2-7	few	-	CAWSRDRVDEQYF	TGTGCCTGGAGCCGGGACCGTGTCGACGAGCAGTACTTC
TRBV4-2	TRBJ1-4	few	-	CASSQEREAGKLFF	TGTGCCAGCAGCCAAGAAAGGGAAGCAGGAAAACTGTTTTTT
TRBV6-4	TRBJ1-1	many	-	CASSDIRAPEAFF	TGTGCCAGCAGTGACATCAGGGCCCCTGAAGCTTTCTTT
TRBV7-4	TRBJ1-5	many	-	CASSFKRQKEGSNQPQHF	TGTGCCAGCAGCTTTAAGAGACAAAAGGAAGGAAGCAATCAGCCCCAGCATTTT
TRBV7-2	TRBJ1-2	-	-	CASSTQQVLYGYTF	TGTGCCAGCAGCACCCAACAGGTTCTCTATGGCTACACCTTC
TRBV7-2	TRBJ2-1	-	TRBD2	CASSPGLEHNEQFF	TGTGCCAGCAGCCCAGGACTAGAGCACAATGAGCAGTTCTTC
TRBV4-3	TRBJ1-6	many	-	CASSQDGGANNSPLHF	TGCGCCAGCAGCCAAGATGGGGGGGCCAATAATTCACCCCTCCACTTT
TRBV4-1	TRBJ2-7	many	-	CASSQDLWGGRNEQYF	TGCGCCAGCAGCCAAGATCTCTGGGGGGGGCGGAACGAGCAGTACTTC
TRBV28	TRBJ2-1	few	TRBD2	CASIAAGGYNEQFF	TGTGCCAGCATAGCAGCGGGGGGCTACAATGAGCAGTTCTTC
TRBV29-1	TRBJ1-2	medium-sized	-	CSVELGLGYGYTF	TGCAGCGTTGAACTGGGCTTAGGCTATGGCTACACCTTC
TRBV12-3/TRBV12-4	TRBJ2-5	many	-	CASSLRGRETQYF	TGTGCCAGCAGTTTAAGGGGCAGGGAGACCCAGTACTTC
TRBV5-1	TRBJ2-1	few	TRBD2	CASSSASGPYNEQFF	TGCGCCAGCAGCTCGGCTAGCGGACCCTACAATGAGCAGTTCTTC
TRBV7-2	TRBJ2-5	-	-	CASSLAGTYQETQYF	TGTGCCAGCAGCTTAGCCGGGACATACCAAGAGACCCAGTACTTC